This passage covers 9 T cell receptor beta chains from one sample sequenced in a study of spatial heterogeneity in lung cancer (dated by TCRdb to 2018 to 2020). Libraries were made using 5' RACE. The sequencer was a NextSeq 500. TCRdb trimmed the raw reads at Q25, called clones with MiXCR and kept productive beta chains. Every distinct CDR3 protein forms one entry, paired with its most common genes and DNA. In all, the sample holds roughly 120,000 distinct CDR3 sequences, and 10% to 15% of those were seen once. Together, the top ten hold approximately 17% of the sample. The time point label on this specimen signifies: blood at routine non-recurrence follow-up after resection. Without any cell sorting, TCR sequencing was performed on whole RNA extracted either from tumor and nontumor lung tissue or from cryopreserved PBMC samples. The starting material was PBMCs, obtained at follow-up. Every receptor here comes from a male donor with early-stage non-small cell lung cancer.

This clonotype was seen a few times. The V and J genes are TRBV5-1 and TRBJ2-2; a possible D gene is TRBD2 (5 bases). Trimming removed 7 bases at V and 4 bases at J, with 14 bases between. Germline-derived CDR1 and CDR2 are SGHRS and YFSETQ. The CDR3 runs to 14 residues. The CDR3 bases are TGCGCCAGCCGAGTGGGAAGCGGCACCGGGGAGCTGTTTTTT. Protein: CASRVGSGTGELFF.

This clonotype was detected a few times. V and J are TRBV7-2 and TRBJ2-7; TRBD1 agrees at 8 bases. The junction had 5 bases not matched to a gene; V was cut back by 4 bases and J by 3 bases. The CDR3 is 14 amino acids. Germline V gives CDR1 SGHTA, CDR2 FQGNSA. The CDR3 coding sequence is TGTGCCAGCAGCTCCTTTACAGGGGGCTACGAGCAGTACTTC. It encodes CASSSFTGGYEQYF.

CDR3 residues: CASSHETIPSEAFF. CDR3 nucleotides: TGCGCCAGCAGCCACGAAACTATTCCCTCTGAAGCTTTCTTT. This chain joins TRBV4-1 and TRBJ1-1; D call uncertain. Deletions cut 3 bases from V and 6 bases from J, with 14 bases between. The CDR3 extends over 14 amino acids. Germline CDR1 MGHRA, CDR2 YSYEKL.

At least ten counts were recorded for this clonotype. The chain has TRBV28 and TRBJ2-7, with no clear D. CDR1 is MDHEN and CDR2 is SYDVKM in the germline V gene. Trimming took off 5 bases at V and 2 bases at J, with 19 bases between the two ends. There are 16 residues in the CDR3. The CDR3 region has the DNA TGTGCCAGCAGTGGGCCGCGGCTCCCTGGGACCTACGAGCAGTACTTC. Its protein is CASSGPRLPGTYEQYF. Supplemented by reference TRBV28 and TRBJ2-7, the full variable domain reads DVKVTQSSRYLVKRTGEKVFLECVQDMDHENMFWYRQDPGLGLRLIYFSYDVKMKEKGDIPEGYSVSREKKERFSLILESASTNQTSMYLCASSGPRLPGTYEQYFGPGTRLTVT.

The J gene is TRBJ1-1, the V gene TRBV7-9; D uncertain. This CDR3 is built from 15 residues. With 1 base removed from V and 3 bases from J, the gap between germline ends came to 12 bases. The germline CDR1 and CDR2 sequences are SEHNR and FQNEAQ (reference sequence). Written as DNA, the CDR3 is TGTGCCAGCAGCTTAGTTGGCCCCGCAGACACTGAAGCTTTCTTT. It encodes CASSLVGPADTEAFF.

J is TRBJ2-2 and V is TRBV10-2; 8 bases match TRBD2. V lost 5 bases and J lost 6; bases outside the gene matches: 11. From germline, CDR1 is WSHSY and CDR2 SAAADI. The CDR3 has 16 residues. This CDR3 reads CASSSWGRGDSGELFF. The CDR3 DNA is TGCGCCAGCAGTTCTTGGGGGCGGGGGGACTCCGGGGAGCTGTTTTTT.

The V call is TRBV20-1, the J call TRBJ1-2; TRBD1 might be the D (5 bases). The CDR3 totals 13 residues. Per germline, CDR1 DFQATT and CDR2 SNEGSKA (reference sequence). Between the trimmed V and J ends, which lost 2 bases and 4 bases, there was a span of 11 bases. The CDR3 is CSARFARAYGYTF. Here the CDR3 DNA reads TGCAGTGCTAGATTCGCCAGGGCCTATGGCTACACCTTC.

This clonotype was seen more than once but under ten times. The V gene is TRBV25-1, the J gene TRBJ1-1; a weak D match, TRBD1 (6 bases). V lost 4 bases and J 2 bases, leaving 8 bases between the germline ends. Per the germline V gene, CDR1 is MGHDK and CDR2 is SYGVNS. This CDR3 comprises 13 residues. This CDR3 reads CASSATGNTEAFF. In DNA, the CDR3 is TGTGCCAGCAGTGCGACAGGTAACACTGAAGCTTTCTTT.

This clonotype was seen at least ten times. This chain joins TRBV20-1 and TRBJ1-1, with TRBD1 as a possible D gene (5 bases). The ends were cut back, 5 bases at V and 7 bases at J, with 14 bases in the middle. Germline CDR1 reads DFQATT; CDR2 reads SNEGSKA (reference sequence). The CDR3 runs 12 residues. CDR3 amino acids: CSAPGLQDEAFF. CDR3 sequence (DNA): TGCAGTGCTCCGGGGCTTCAGGATGAAGCTTTCTTT.